The 3 T cell receptor beta chains below all came from one sample that was sequenced in a study of early T cells in non-severe SARS-CoV-2 infection. One entry per CDR3 protein, called by TCRdb with MiXCR from the 5' RACE reads. The data show roughly 88,000 distinct CDR3 sequences, 13% to 15% seen once. Sequenced material: whole blood. These receptors were taken from an adult who was a healthcare worker with PCR-confirmed SARS-CoV-2 infection or an uninfected control (not recorded which).

This clonotype showed up just a few times. The chain is built from TRBV12-3 or TRBV12-4 and TRBJ1-4; D may be TRBD1 (6 bases). V was cut by 6 bases and J by 3 bases, with 14 bases left in between. The CDR3 extends over 15 amino acids. CDR3 coding DNA: TGTGCCAGCAGAGACTACAGGGAGGCTAATGAAAAACTGTTTTTT. Residues: CASRDYREANEKLFF.

This clonotype was counted many times. The rearrangement uses TRBV6-5 and TRBJ2-7; D is undetermined. CDR3 size: 13 residues. V lost 0 bases to trimming and J lost 6 bases, with 9 bases between them. CDR1 and CDR2 from the germline V gene are MNHEY and SVGAGI. CDR3: CASSYSNIVEQYF. The CDR3 region has the DNA TGTGCCAGCAGTTACTCCAACATCGTCGAGCAGTACTTC.

This clonotype was seen at least ten times. V usage is TRBV11-2 and J usage is TRBJ2-1, with a weak D call TRBD2 (6 bases). Germline CDR1 SGHAT, CDR2 FQNNGV. V was clipped by 3 bases and J by 0 bases, with 15 bases between them. The CDR3 covers 17 residues. This CDR3 reads CASSFAGPQSSYNEQFF. The CDR3 DNA sequence: TGTGCCAGCAGCTTTGCGGGGCCGCAAAGCTCCTACAATGAGCAGTTCTTC.